Following are 8 T cell receptor beta chains from one sample sequenced in a study of T cells in Graves' hyperthyroidism and ophthalmopathy (dated by TCRdb to about 2019). The method behind the library was multiplex PCR. The data were produced on an Illumina HiSeq 2000. The TCR beta CDR3 regions were amplified from RNA transcripts. For the first round of RT-PCR on the TCR CDR3, the HTBI primer set was used together with the Qiagen OneStep RT-PCR kit. TCRdb trimmed the raw reads at Q25, called clones with MiXCR and kept productive beta chains. Each record represents a unique CDR3 protein, reported with the most common genes and DNA among its rows. This sample lists 400,000 to 500,000 distinct CDR3 sequences; under 15% were detected once. Under 15% of the sample rests with the top ten. The sequencing sample was made of blood. These TCRs come from a man between 18 and 29 years old with Graves' ophthalmopathy.

Concerning this clonotype itself: A read error is possible here, since a much larger clone lies one base away. The V call is TRBV20-1, the J call TRBJ1-3; unclear D gene. The CDR3 is 15 residues long. In germline, CDR1 is DFQATT, CDR2 SNEGSKA (reference sequence). With 6 bases removed from V and 0 bases from J, the gap between germline ends came to 15 bases. The CDR3 spells CSAVDGVASGNTIYF. The CDR3 DNA reads TGCAGTGCCGTGGACGGCGTTGCCTCTGGAAACACCATATATTTT.

The chain carries TRBV2 and TRBJ1-4; D not certain. CDR1 and CDR2 (germline): SNHLY, FYNNEI. The CDR3 is 13 residues long. V was trimmed by 9 bases and J by 6 bases, leaving 14 bases between them. Here the CDR3 reads CARSVSRDEKLFF. CDR3 sequence (DNA): TGTGCCAGGTCGGTCTCAAGGGATGAAAAACTGTTTTTT. Using reference TRBV2 and TRBJ1-4 for the parts outside the CDR3, the full variable domain is EPEVTQTPSHQVTQMGQEVILRCVPISNHLYFYWYRQILGQKVEFLVSFYNNEISEKSEIFDDQFSVERPDGSNFTLKIRSTKLEDSAMYFCARSVSRDEKLFFGSGTQLSVL.

This clonotype showed up just a few times. V gene TRBV19 combines with J gene TRBJ2-6; perhaps TRBD1 as D (5 bases). Germline CDR1 and CDR2: LNHDA and SQIVND (reference sequence). The CDR3 covers 20 residues. V was trimmed by 0 bases and J by 2 bases, leaving 20 bases between them. The CDR3 sequence is CASSIDPVARVSAGANVLTF. The CDR3, as DNA: TGTGCCAGTAGTATAGATCCAGTGGCCAGGGTCTCAGCTGGGGCCAACGTCCTGACTTTC.

This clonotype has a count of ten or more. The chain couples TRBV7-9 to TRBJ2-3, with 12 nucleotides matching TRBD2. Per the germline V gene, CDR1 is SEHNR and CDR2 is FQNEAQ (reference sequence). V was clipped by 5 bases and J by 1 base; unmatched bases: 13. CDR3 size: 19 residues. The CDR3 region has the DNA TGTGCCAGCAGCCTACTGGGCCTAGCGGGAGGGCTCGGCACAGATACGCAGTATTTT. Amino acids: CASSLLGLAGGLGTDTQYF.

This clonotype was observed a few times. V is TRBV7-9 and J is TRBJ2-7; 12 nucleotides align to TRBD2. The germline V gene has CDR1 SEHNR and CDR2 FQNEAQ (reference sequence). The V and J ends lost 4 bases and 5 bases, in that order; junction bases with no gene match: 9. This CDR3 comprises 16 residues. The CDR3 reads CASSWETSGSGDEQYF. The CDR3 region has the DNA TGTGCCAGCAGCTGGGAGACTAGCGGGAGTGGTGACGAGCAGTACTTC.

This clonotype has at least ten counts. The rearrangement links TRBV7-9 to TRBJ2-1, with D tentatively TRBD1 (5 bases). This CDR3 is built from 14 residues. The V and J ends lost 2 bases and 10 bases respectively, with 15 bases between them. CDR1 and CDR2 (germline): SEHNR, FQNEAQ (reference sequence). This chain's CDR3 is CASSLTPGLGEQFF. DNA of the CDR3: TGTGCCAGCAGCTTAACCCCAGGGTTAGGGGAGCAGTTCTTC.

There are many counts of this clonotype. The chain is built from TRBV2 and TRBJ2-3; D possibly corresponds to TRBD2 (5 bases). Trimming left V 10 bases short and J 0 bases short, with 17 bases between. Germline V gene sequence: CDR1 SNHLY, CDR2 FYNNEI. The CDR3 covers 15 residues. The CDR3 protein is CAIRGGWPSTDTQYF. CDR3 sequence (DNA): TGTGCCATCCGAGGCGGGTGGCCTAGCACAGATACGCAGTATTTT.

This clonotype was seen at least ten times. This sequence joins TRBV6-2 or TRBV6-3 and TRBJ1-5; 7 bases are a match to TRBD1. Trimming took 2 bases from V and 3 from J; bases not matched to a gene: 4. Germline V gene data show CDR1 as MNHEY and CDR2 as SVGEGT. This CDR3 contains 15 residues. The CDR3, as DNA: TGTGCCAGCAGTTACGCCAGGGGGGACAATCAGCCCCAGCATTTT. Translating it yields CASSYARGDNQPQHF.